This TCR beta chain is drawn from a study of T cell repertoires in cytomegalovirus infection. The wider study: Recently identified HLA-C-restricted CMV epitopes were among the peptides used.

TCRdb called the reads again in MiXCR, with one record for every CDR3 protein. In the table there are some 590,000 distinct CDR3 sequences, around 40% of which are singletons. This clonotype was seen repeatedly, ten times or more. Antigen specificity is unknown. The trim removed 1 base at V and 1 base at J, leaving 2 bases unmatched. CDR1 and CDR2 from the germline V gene are MGHDK and SYGVNS. The CDR3 sequence is 16 residues long. The specimen comprised cultured PBMCs, sampled from culture after CMV antigen stimulation. The chain recombines TRBV25-1 with TRBJ2-2; 8 bases fit TRBD1. The clonotype comes from a human donor in good health (CMV status not recorded). Some clones in this sample may be carry-over from other donors' samples. CDR3 residues: CASSESGTGNTGELFF. CDR3 in DNA: TGTGCCAGCAGTGAATCCGGGACAGGGAACACCGGGGAGCTGTTTTTT.